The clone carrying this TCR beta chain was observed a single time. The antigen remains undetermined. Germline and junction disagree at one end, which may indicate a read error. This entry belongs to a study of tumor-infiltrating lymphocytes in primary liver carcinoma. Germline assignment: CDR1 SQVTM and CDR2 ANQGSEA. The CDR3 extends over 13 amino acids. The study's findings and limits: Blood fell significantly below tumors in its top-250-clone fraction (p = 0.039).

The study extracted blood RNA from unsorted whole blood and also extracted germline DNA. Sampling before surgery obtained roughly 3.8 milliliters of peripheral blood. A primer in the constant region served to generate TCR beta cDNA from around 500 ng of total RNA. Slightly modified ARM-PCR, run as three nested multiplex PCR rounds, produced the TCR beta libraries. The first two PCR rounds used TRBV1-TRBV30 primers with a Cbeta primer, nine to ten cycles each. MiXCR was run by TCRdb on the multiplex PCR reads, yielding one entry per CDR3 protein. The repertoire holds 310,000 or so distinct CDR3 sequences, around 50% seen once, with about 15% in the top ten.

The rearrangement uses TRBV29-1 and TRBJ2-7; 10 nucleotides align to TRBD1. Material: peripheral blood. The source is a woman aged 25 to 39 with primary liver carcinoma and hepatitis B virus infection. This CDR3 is CSVERDRGSERYF. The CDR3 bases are TGCAGCGTGGAACGGGACAGGGGATCCGAGCGGTACTTC.